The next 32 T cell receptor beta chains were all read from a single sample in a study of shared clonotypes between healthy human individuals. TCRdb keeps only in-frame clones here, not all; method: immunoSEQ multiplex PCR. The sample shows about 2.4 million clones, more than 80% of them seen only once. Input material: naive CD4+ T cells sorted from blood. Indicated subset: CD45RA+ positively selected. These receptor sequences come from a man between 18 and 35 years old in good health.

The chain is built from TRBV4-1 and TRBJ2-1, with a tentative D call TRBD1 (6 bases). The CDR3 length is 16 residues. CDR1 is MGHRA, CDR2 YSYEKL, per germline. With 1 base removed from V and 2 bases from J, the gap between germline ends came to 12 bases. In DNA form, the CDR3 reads TGCGCCAGCAGCCAAGGACAGGCTTACACCTACAATGAGCAGTTCTTC. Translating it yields CASSQGQAYTYNEQFF.

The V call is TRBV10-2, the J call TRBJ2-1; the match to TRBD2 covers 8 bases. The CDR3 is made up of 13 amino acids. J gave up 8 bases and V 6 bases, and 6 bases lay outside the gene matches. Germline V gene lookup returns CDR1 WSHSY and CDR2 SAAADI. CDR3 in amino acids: CASSPGTSHEQFF. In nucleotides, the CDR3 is TGCGCCAGCAGCCCCGGGACTAGTCATGAGCAGTTCTTC.

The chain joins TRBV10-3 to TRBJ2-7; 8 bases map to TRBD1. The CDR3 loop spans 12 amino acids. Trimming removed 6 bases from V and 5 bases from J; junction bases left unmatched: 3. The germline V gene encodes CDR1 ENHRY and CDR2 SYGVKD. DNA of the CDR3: TGTGCCATCAGCGCGGACAGGGACGAGCAGTACTTC. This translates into CAISADRDEQYF.

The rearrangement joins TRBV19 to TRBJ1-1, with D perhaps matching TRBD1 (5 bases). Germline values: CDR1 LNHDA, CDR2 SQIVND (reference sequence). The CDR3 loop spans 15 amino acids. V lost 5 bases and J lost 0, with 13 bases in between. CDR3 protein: CASSPPGRVNTEAFF. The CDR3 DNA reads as TGTGCCAGTAGTCCGCCGGGACGGGTGAACACTGAAGCTTTCTTT.

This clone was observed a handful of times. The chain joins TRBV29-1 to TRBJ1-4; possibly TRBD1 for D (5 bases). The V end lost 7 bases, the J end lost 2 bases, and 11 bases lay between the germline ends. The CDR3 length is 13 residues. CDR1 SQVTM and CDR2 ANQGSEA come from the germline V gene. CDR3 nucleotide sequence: TGCAGCGGCGGCGACAGTACTAATGAAAAACTGTTTTTT. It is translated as CSGGDSTNEKLFF.

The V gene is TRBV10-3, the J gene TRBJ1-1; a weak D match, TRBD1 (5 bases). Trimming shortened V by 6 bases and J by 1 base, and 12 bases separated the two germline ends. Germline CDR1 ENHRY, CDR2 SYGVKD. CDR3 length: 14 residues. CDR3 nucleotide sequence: TGTGCCATCAGCCCCGGGACGACGAACACTGAAGCTTTCTTT. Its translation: CAISPGTTNTEAFF.

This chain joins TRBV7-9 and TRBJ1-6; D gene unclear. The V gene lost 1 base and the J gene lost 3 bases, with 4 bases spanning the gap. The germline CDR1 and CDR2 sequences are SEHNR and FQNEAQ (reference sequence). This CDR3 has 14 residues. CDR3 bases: TGTGCCAGCAGCTTAGGGAACTATAATTCACCCCTCCACTTT. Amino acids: CASSLGNYNSPLHF.

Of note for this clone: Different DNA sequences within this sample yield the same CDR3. CDR3 protein: CASSPTSGRALGTDTQYF. CDR3 nucleotides: TGCGCCAGCAGCCCTACTAGCGGGAGGGCCTTGGGGACAGATACGCAGTATTTT. The V call is TRBV5-1, the J call TRBJ2-3, with 13 bases that match TRBD2. The V gene's germline CDR1 is SGHRS and CDR2 YFSETQ. The CDR3 totals 18 residues. V trimming: 4 bases; J trimming: 3 bases; junction bases outside the gene matches: 11.

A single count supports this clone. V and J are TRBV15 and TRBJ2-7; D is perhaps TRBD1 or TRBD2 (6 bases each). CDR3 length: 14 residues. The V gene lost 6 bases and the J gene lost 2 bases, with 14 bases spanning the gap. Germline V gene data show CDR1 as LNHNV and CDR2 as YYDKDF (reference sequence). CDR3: CATRYKGGPYEQYF. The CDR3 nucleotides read TGTGCCACCAGGTACAAGGGGGGTCCCTACGAGCAGTACTTC.

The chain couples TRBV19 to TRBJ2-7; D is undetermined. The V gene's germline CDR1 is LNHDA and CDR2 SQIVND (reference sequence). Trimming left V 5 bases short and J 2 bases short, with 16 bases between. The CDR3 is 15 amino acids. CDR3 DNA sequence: TGTGCCAGTAGTCCAGGATTCAAAGACCCCTACGAGCAGTACTTC. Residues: CASSPGFKDPYEQYF. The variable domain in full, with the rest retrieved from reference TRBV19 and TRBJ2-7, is DGGITQSPKYLFRKEGQNVTLSCEQNLNHDAMYWYRQDPGQGLRLIYYSQIVNDFQKGDIAEGYSVSREKKESFPLTVTSAQKNPTAFYLCASSPGFKDPYEQYFGPGTRLTVT.

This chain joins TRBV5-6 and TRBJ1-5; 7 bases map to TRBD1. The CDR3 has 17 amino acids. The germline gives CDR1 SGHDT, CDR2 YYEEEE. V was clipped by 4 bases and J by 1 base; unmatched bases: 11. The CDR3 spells CASSRRTGGLSNQPQHF. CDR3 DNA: TGTGCCAGCAGCCGCCGGACAGGAGGTTTGAGCAATCAGCCCCAGCATTTT.

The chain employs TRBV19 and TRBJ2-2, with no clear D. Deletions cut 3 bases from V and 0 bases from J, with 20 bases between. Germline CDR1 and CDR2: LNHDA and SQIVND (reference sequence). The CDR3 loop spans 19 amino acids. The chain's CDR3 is CASSMSDPNRRSNTGELFF. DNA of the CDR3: TGTGCCAGTAGTATGTCGGACCCCAACCGGAGATCGAACACCGGGGAGCTGTTTTTT.

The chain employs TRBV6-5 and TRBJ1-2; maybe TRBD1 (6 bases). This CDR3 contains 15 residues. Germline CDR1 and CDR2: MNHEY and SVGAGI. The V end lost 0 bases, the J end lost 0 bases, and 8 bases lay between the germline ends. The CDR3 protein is CASSYSGGSNYGYTF. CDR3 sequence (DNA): TGTGCCAGCAGTTACTCAGGGGGTTCTAACTATGGCTACACCTTC.

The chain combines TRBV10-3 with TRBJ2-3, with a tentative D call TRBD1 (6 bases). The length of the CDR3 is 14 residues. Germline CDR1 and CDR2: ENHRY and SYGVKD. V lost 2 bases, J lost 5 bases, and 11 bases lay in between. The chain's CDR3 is CAISETLQGDTQYF. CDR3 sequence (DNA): TGTGCCATCAGTGAGACCCTACAGGGAGATACGCAGTATTTT.

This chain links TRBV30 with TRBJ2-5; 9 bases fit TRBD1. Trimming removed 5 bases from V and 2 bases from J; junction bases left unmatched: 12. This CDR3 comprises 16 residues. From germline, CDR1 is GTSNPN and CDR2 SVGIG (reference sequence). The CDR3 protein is CAWDYGDDRGQETQYF. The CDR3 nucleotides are TGTGCCTGGGACTATGGTGACGACAGGGGGCAAGAGACCCAGTACTTC.

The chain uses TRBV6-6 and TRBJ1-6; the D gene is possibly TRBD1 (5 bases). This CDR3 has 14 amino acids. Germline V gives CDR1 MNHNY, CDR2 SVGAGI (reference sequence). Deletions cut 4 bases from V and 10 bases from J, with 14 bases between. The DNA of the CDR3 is TGTGCCAGCAGTTTCGGTGGCAGGGACTCACCCCTCCACTTT. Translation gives CASSFGGRDSPLHF.

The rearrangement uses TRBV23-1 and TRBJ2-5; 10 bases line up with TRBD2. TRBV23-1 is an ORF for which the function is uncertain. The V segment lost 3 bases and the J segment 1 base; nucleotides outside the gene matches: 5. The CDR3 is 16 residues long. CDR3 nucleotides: TGCGCCAGCAGTCATAGTAGGACTAGCGGCCAAGAGACCCAGTACTTC. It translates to CASSHSRTSGQETQYF.

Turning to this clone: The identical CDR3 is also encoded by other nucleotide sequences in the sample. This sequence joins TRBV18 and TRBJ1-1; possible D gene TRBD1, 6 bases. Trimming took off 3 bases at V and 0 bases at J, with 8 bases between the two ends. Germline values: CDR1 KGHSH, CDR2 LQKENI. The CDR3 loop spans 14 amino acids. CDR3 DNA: TGTGCCAGCTCACCGGGGGGCCTGAACACTGAAGCTTTCTTT. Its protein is CASSPGGLNTEAFF.

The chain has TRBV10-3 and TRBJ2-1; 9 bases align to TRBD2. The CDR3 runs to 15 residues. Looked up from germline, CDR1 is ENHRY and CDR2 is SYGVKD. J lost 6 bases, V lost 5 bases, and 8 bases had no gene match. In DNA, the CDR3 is TGTGCCATCAGTTTAGCGGGAGTTCAACCCAATGAGCAGTTCTTC. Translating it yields CAISLAGVQPNEQFF.

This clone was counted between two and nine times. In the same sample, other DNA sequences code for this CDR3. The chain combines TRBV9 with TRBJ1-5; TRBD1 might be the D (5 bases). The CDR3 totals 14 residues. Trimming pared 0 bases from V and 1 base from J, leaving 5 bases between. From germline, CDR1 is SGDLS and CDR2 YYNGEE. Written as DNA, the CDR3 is TGTGCCAGCAGCGTAGGGGGGAGCAATCAGCCCCAGCATTTT. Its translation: CASSVGGSNQPQHF.

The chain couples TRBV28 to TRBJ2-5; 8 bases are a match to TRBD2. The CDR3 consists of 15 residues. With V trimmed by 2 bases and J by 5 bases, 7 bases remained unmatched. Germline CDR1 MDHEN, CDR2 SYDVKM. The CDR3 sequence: CASSLTGGLFETQYF. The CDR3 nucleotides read TGTGCCAGCAGTTTAACGGGGGGGCTGTTCGAGACCCAGTACTTC. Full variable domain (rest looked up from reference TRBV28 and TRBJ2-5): DVKVTQSSRYLVKRTGEKVFLECVQDMDHENMFWYRQDPGLGLRLIYFSYDVKMKEKGDIPEGYSVSREKKERFSLILESASTNQTSMYLCASSLTGGLFETQYFGPGTRLLVL.

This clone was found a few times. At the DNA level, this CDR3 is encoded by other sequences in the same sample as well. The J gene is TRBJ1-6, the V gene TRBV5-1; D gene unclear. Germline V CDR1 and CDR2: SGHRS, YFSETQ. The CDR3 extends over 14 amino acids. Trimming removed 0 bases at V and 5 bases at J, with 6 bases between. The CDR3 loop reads CASSLGQNNSPLHF. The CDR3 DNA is TGCGCCAGCAGCTTGGGGCAGAATAATTCACCCCTCCACTTT.

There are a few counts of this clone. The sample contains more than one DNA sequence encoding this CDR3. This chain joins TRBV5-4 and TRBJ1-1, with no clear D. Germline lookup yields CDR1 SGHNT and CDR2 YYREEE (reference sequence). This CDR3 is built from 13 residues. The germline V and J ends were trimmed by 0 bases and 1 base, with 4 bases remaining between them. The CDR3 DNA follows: TGTGCCAGCAGCTTGGACTGGAACACTGAAGCTTTCTTT. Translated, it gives CASSLDWNTEAFF.

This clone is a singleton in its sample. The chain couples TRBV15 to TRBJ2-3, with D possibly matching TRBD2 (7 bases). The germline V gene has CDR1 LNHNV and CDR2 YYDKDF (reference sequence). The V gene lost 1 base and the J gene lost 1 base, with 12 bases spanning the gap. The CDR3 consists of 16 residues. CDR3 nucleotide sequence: TGTGCCACCAGCAGAGGGGGGCTAGCGGGCACAGATACGCAGTATTTT. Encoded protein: CATSRGGLAGTDTQYF.

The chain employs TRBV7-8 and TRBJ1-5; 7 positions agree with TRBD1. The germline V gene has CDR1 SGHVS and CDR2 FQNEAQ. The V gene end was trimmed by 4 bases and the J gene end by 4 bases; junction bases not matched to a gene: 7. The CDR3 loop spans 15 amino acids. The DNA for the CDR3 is TGTGCCAGCAGCTGGGACAGTCTAAATAATCAGCCCCAGCATTTT. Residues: CASSWDSLNNQPQHF.

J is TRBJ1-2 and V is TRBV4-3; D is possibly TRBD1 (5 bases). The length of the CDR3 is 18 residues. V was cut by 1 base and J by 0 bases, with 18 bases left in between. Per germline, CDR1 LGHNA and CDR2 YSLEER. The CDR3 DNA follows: TGCGCCAGCAGCCAAGCCTGGGGACCCTCACAGCCTAACTATGGCTACACCTTC. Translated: CASSQAWGPSQPNYGYTF.

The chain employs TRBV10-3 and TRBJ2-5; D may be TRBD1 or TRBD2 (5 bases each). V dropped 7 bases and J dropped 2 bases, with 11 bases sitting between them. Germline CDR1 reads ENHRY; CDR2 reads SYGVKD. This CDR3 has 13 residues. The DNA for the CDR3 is TGTGCCATCACTGGGGGACGGCAAGAGACCCAGTACTTC. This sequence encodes CAITGGRQETQYF.

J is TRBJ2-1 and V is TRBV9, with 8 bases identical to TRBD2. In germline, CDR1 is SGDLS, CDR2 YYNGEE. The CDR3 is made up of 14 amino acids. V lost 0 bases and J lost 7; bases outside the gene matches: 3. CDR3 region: CASSVAGLGNEQFF. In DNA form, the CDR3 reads TGTGCCAGCAGCGTAGCGGGACTAGGAAATGAGCAGTTCTTC.

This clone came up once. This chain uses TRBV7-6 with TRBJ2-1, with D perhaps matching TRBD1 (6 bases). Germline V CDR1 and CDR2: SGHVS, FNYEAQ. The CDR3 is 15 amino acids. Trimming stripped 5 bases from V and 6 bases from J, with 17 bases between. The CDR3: CASSPGQTTGNEQFF. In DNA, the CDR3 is TGTGCCAGCAGCCCAGGACAGACCACTGGCAATGAGCAGTTCTTC.

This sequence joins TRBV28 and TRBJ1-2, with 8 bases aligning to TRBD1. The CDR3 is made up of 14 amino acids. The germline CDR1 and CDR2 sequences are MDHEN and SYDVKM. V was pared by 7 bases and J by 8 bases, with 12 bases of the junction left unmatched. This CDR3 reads CASTLGRGLSGYTF. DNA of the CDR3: TGTGCCAGCACTCTTGGCAGGGGGCTTTCGGGCTACACCTTC.

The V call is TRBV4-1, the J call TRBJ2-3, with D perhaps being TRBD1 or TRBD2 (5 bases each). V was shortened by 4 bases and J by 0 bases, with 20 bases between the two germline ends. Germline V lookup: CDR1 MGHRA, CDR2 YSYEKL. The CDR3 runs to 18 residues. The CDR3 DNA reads TGCGCCAGCAGCCCTCAGGGTATTTCGGGGTTGAGCACAGATACGCAGTATTTT. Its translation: CASSPQGISGLSTDTQYF.

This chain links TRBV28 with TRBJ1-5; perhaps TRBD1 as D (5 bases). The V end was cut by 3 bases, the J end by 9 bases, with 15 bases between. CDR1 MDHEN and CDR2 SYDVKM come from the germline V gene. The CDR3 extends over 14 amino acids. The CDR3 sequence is CASSFDTVRGPQHF. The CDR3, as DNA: TGTGCCAGCAGTTTCGATACGGTGAGGGGGCCCCAGCATTTT.